Below, 17 T cell receptor beta chains from the same sample are listed, as sequenced in a study of blood T cell repertoires in COVID-19 (dated by TCRdb to 2020 to 2022). Library preparation employed the immunoSEQ multiplex PCR assay. TCRdb took over this immuneACCESS table, retaining in-frame rearrangements with V and J assigned. Such tables are incomplete; in checked studies, under half of the missing clones stem from an unresolved V gene, and the remainder is unexplained. This sample has roughly 200,000 clones in its table, and roughly nine tenths of those were observed once. Jointly, the top ten make up under 2.5% of the sample. Material: PBMCs or T cells enriched from blood (not recorded which). Receptor source: a woman aged 40 to 49 with acute COVID-19.

This chain links TRBV7-3 with TRBJ2-5, with 8 bases that match TRBD1. The V gene end was trimmed by 4 bases and the J gene end by 5 bases; junction bases not matched to a gene: 6. The germline V gene encodes CDR1 SGHTA and CDR2 FQGTGA. The CDR3 length is 14 residues. CDR3 sequence reads: CASSSAGGSETQYF. CDR3 bases: TGTGCCAGCAGCTCTGCAGGGGGCAGTGAGACCCAGTACTTC.

The V gene is TRBV5-5, the J gene TRBJ2-7; TRBD2 aligns across 12 bases. The CDR3 length is 16 residues. The J segment lost 4 bases and the V segment lost 1 base, leaving 6 bases of the junction unmatched. Germline CDR1 reads SGHKS; CDR2 reads YYEKEE (reference sequence). CDR3 nucleotides: TGTGCCAGCAGCTTGCAGGGACTAGCGGGTGGTTACGAGCAGTACTTC. Translated: CASSLQGLAGGYEQYF.

The gene calls are TRBV11-2 and TRBJ2-5, with a tentative D call TRBD2 (5 bases). Germline CDR1 and CDR2: SGHAT and FQNNGV. The CDR3 runs to 12 residues. V was shortened by 3 bases and J by 3 bases, with 5 bases between the two germline ends. CDR3 sequence: CASSFGEETQYF. CDR3 DNA sequence: TGTGCCAGCAGCTTCGGGGAAGAGACCCAGTACTTC. Full variable domain (rest looked up from reference TRBV11-2 and TRBJ2-5): EAGVAQSPRYKIIEKRQSVAFWCNPISGHATLYWYQQILGQGPKLLIQFQNNGVVDDSQLPKDRFSAERLKGVDSTLKIQPAKLEDSAVYLCASSFGEETQYFGPGTRLLVL.

This clone was seen only once. The gene calls are TRBV19 and TRBJ2-7; possibly TRBD1 for D (6 bases). Per germline, CDR1 LNHDA and CDR2 SQIVND (reference sequence). V lost 10 bases, J lost 2 bases, and 12 bases lay in between. This CDR3 has 12 amino acids. The CDR3 DNA reads TGTGCCACCTCACAGGGAACCTACGAGCAGTACTTC. Its protein product is CATSQGTYEQYF. Using reference TRBV19 and TRBJ2-7 for the parts outside the CDR3, the full variable domain is DGGITQSPKYLFRKEGQNVTLSCEQNLNHDAMYWYRQDPGQGLRLIYYSQIVNDFQKGDIAEGYSVSREKKESFPLTVTSAQKNPTAFYLCATSQGTYEQYFGPGTRLTVT.

This chain joins TRBV2 and TRBJ2-7, with TRBD2 matching 10 bases. The CDR3 is 16 residues long. J was trimmed by 2 bases and V by 3 bases; bases with no gene match: 7. Germline V gene lookup returns CDR1 SNHLY and CDR2 FYNNEI. The DNA for the CDR3 is TGTGCCAGCAGTGATCGGACTAGCGGCTACACCTACGAGCAGTACTTC. It specifies CASSDRTSGYTYEQYF. Full variable domain (outside the CDR3, taken from reference TRBV2 and TRBJ2-7): EPEVTQTPSHQVTQMGQEVILRCVPISNHLYFYWYRQILGQKVEFLVSFYNNEISEKSEIFDDQFSVERPDGSNFTLKIRSTKLEDSAMYFCASSDRTSGYTYEQYFGPGTRLTVT.

This clone was observed a single time. The V gene is TRBV4-1, the J gene TRBJ2-7; TRBD1 aligns across 8 bases. Germline-derived CDR1 and CDR2 are MGHRA and YSYEKL. The CDR3 contains 16 residues. The V segment lost 5 bases and the J segment 5 bases; nucleotides outside the gene matches: 14. In DNA, the CDR3 is TGCGCCAGCAGCTATCACCGGGACAGGCTCCGCGACGAGCAGTACTTC. It specifies CASSYHRDRLRDEQYF.

The rearrangement joins TRBV13 to TRBJ2-3, with 9 bases aligning to TRBD1. The junction had 8 bases not matched to a gene; V was cut back by 4 bases and J by 3 bases. Germline lookup yields CDR1 PRHDT and CDR2 FYEKMQ (reference sequence). This CDR3 has 16 amino acids. The CDR3 region has the DNA TGTGCCAGCAGCTCAGAAGGACAGGGGAAGACAGATACGCAGTATTTT. Residues: CASSSEGQGKTDTQYF.

V usage is TRBV20-1 and J usage is TRBJ1-5; D not certain. Germline CDR1 is DFQATT and CDR2 is SNEGSKA (reference sequence). V gave up 3 bases and J gave up 7 bases, with 13 bases separating them. The CDR3 runs to 13 residues. Here the CDR3 reads CSASVGPGQPQHF. The DNA of the CDR3 is TGCAGTGCTAGTGTGGGTCCGGGGCAGCCCCAGCATTTT.

J is TRBJ1-6 and V is TRBV28, with a weak D call TRBD1 (6 bases). The CDR3 runs to 14 residues. Deletions cut 7 bases from V and 5 bases from J, with 12 bases between. Germline V lookup: CDR1 MDHEN, CDR2 SYDVKM. The DNA of the CDR3 is TGTGCCAGCAAAGGGGACACCAATAATTCACCCCTCCACTTT. Amino acid sequence: CASKGDTNNSPLHF.

The chain recombines TRBV6-5 with TRBJ2-7, with a tentative D call TRBD2 (6 bases). Per germline, CDR1 MNHEY and CDR2 SVGAGI. Trimming cost V 2 bases and J 0 bases, with 14 bases left between them. The CDR3 runs 16 residues. CDR3 sequence (DNA): TGTGCCAGCAGTTACCGGGTAGCGGAAGCCTCCTACGAGCAGTACTTC. Encoded protein: CASSYRVAEASYEQYF.

The J gene is TRBJ2-1, the V gene TRBV5-5; tentatively, D is TRBD2 (6 bases). V gave up 4 bases and J gave up 4 bases, with 15 bases separating them. Germline loops: CDR1 SGHKS, CDR2 YYEKEE (reference sequence). The CDR3 is made up of 15 amino acids. The CDR3 DNA reads as TGTGCCAGCAGCCAGACTTGGGGGGAGTACAATGAGCAGTTCTTC. Protein product: CASSQTWGEYNEQFF.

The J gene is TRBJ2-5, the V gene TRBV18; 7 bases are shared with TRBD2. The CDR3 is 17 amino acids. The germline V gene has CDR1 KGHSH and CDR2 LQKENI. The ends lost 3 bases at V and 1 base at J; junction bases unmatched: 11. In DNA form, the CDR3 reads TGTGCCAGCTCACCCGGGATCGGCGGGAGCCTCCAAGAGACCCAGTACTTC. As protein: CASSPGIGGSLQETQYF.

The rearrangement uses TRBV28 and TRBJ2-3; D is perhaps TRBD2 (6 bases). The CDR3 is 12 residues long. Germline V lookup: CDR1 MDHEN, CDR2 SYDVKM. Deletions cut 7 bases from V and 5 bases from J, with 10 bases between. The CDR3 DNA follows: TGTGCCAGCAAAGGTAGCGGAGATACGCAGTATTTT. This sequence encodes CASKGSGDTQYF.

This clone was counted a single time. CDR3 sequence (DNA): TGTGCCAGCAGCTCACCGGACAGGAGTAACTATGGCTACACCTTC. It encodes CASSSPDRSNYGYTF. This chain joins TRBV5-4 and TRBJ1-2, with 7 nucleotides matching TRBD1. There are 15 residues in the CDR3. The germline V gene has CDR1 SGHNT and CDR2 YYREEE (reference sequence). With V trimmed by 3 bases and J by 1 base, 6 bases remained unmatched.

The chain has TRBV12-2 and TRBJ1-5; the table calls TRBD1, which could not be checked here. TRBV12-2 is a pseudogene locus. CDR3 length: 16 amino acids. Here the CDR3 DNA reads TGTGCAAGTCGCTTAAGGACAGGGGGAAGGAATCAGCCCCAGCATTTT. Protein: CASRLRTGGRNQPQHF.

The chain couples TRBV27 to TRBJ2-3; TRBD2 matches 9 bases. The V segment lost 10 bases and the J segment 0 bases; nucleotides outside the gene matches: 2. Per germline, CDR1 MNHEY and CDR2 SMNVEV (reference sequence). This CDR3 is built from 13 residues. The CDR3 DNA reads TGTGCCACCGGGACTAGCAGCACAGATACGCAGTATTTT. It encodes CATGTSSTDTQYF.

The V and J genes are TRBV5-1 and TRBJ1-1; a weak D match, TRBD1 (5 bases). The CDR3 sequence is 15 residues long. Germline-derived CDR1 and CDR2 are SGHRS and YFSETQ. V was clipped by 0 bases and J by 4 bases, with 13 bases between them. The CDR3 here is CASSLAGGVSTEAFF. The DNA of the CDR3 is TGCGCCAGCAGCTTGGCCGGAGGGGTCAGCACTGAAGCTTTCTTT. The full variable domain, its missing parts supplied by reference TRBV5-1 and TRBJ1-1, is KAGVTQTPRYLIKTRGQQVTLSCSPISGHRSVSWYQQTPGQGLQFLFEYFSETQRNKGNFPGRFSGRQFSNSRSEMNVSTLELGDSALYLCASSLAGGVSTEAFFGQGTRLTVV.